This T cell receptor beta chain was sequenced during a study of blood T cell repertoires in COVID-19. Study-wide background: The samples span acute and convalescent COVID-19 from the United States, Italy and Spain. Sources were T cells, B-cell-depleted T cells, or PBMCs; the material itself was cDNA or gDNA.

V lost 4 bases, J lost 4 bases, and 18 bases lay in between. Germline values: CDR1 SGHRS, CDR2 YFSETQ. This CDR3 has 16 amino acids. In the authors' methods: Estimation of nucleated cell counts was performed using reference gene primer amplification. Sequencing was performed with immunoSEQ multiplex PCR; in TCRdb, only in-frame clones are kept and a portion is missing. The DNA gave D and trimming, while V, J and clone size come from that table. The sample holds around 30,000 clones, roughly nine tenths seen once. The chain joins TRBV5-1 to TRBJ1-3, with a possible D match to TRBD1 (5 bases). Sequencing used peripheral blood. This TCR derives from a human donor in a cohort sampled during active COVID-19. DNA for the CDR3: TGCGCCAGCAGCCCTACCGGACATCTCTCCGGAAACACCATATATTTT. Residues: CASSPTGHLSGNTIYF.